This is a list of T cell receptor beta chains from one sample in a study of shared clonotypes between healthy human individuals. The protocol was immunoSEQ multiplex PCR, while the TCRdb copy is restricted to in-frame clones and leaves out a portion. This table has roughly 1 million clones, about 75% appearing once. Sequences were obtained from memory CD4+ T cells sorted from blood. These receptors were taken from a man younger than 35 in good health. Both conserved end residues are part of each CDR3. Fields, in order: CDR3 protein, V gene, D gene. The D gene is left open where the match is weak.

CASSYSSPGGYGYTF TRBV6-5 TRBD1
CASSLVAGAQDKTQYF TRBV7-2 TRBD2
CAWSVNREAFF TRBV30 -
CASSPWGGDNEQFF TRBV28 -
CASSERGGDFSTGELFF TRBV6-1 TRBD2
CASSEIWGGADTQYF TRBV6-1 -
CASSLSPGARETQYF TRBV5-1 -
CAWGTDQPQHF TRBV30 -
CASSTRSDTQYF TRBV5-4 -
CAISGGDRAEKLFF TRBV10-3 TRBD1
CASSIGTGRYEQYF TRBV5-4 TRBD1
CASSLSASSYEQYF TRBV5-1 -
CASRVGGTGELFF TRBV6-5 -
CASSLSEKFQPQHF TRBV18 -
CATRQGGEKLFF TRBV15 TRBD1
CASSARSGGHSTGELFF TRBV9 TRBD2
CASSQDPLTTGNTIYF TRBV4-3 -
CASSLGAVGTGLAF TRBV7-2 -
CASSRRASTDTQYF TRBV19 -
CASSEYHDTEAFF TRBV25-1 -
CASSGVGETQYF TRBV6-5 -
CSVRKGSTEAFF TRBV29-1 -
CASSPDRDEQYF TRBV11-1 TRBD1
CASSLLGGRGETQYF TRBV5-1 -
CASSQSQPQHF TRBV28 -
CATSRGDTPDTEAFF TRBV15 -
CASIALTGLPGYNEQFF TRBV27 -
CASSRSGATQETQYF TRBV6-5 TRBD2
CAWSGGRADTGELFF TRBV30 TRBD2
CASSEAGEYEQYF TRBV10-2 TRBD2
CASSLEPGTGRDRYEQYF TRBV5-7 TRBD1
CAWNREGTDTQYF TRBV30 -
CSVERSKGYEQYF TRBV29-1 -
CASRGGPGELFF TRBV5-6 -
CASSAQNDNSPLHF TRBV25-1 -
CASSRGGQGTYEQYF TRBV10-2 TRBD2
CASQKGQGIDEQFF TRBV5-1 TRBD1
CASGLVGAGQQFF TRBV12-5 -
CAISESSDSGPYNEQFF TRBV10-3 -
CAISGLGTTNYGYTF TRBV6-1 -
CASSLDGTTQETQYF TRBV5-1 -